This T cell receptor beta chain was observed in a study of CD8+ T cells in alopecia areata. Study in general: Tofacitinib administration to treated patients was oral, at 5 to 10 mg twice daily.

Patients with alopecia areata provided lesional scalp punch biopsies as well as peripheral blood. Sequencing used cDNA as its template, made by extracting RNA and reverse transcribing it. The method was immunoSEQ multiplex PCR; TCRdb's version includes in-frame clones alone and lacks a portion of them. The sample consists of around 160,000 clones, over 70% of them appearing once. This clone has just a few counts. The CDR3 is made up of 14 amino acids. The V and J ends lost 1 base and 5 bases, in that order; junction bases with no gene match: 0. Germline assignment: CDR1 SGHAT and CDR2 FQNNGV. This sample comprised CD8+ T cells sorted from blood, obtained at week 0. J is TRBJ2-1 and V is TRBV11-2, with 9 bases that match TRBD2. The source of this sequence is a human donor with alopecia areata. The CDR3 region has the DNA TGTGCCAGCAGCTTAGTAGCGGGGGACAATGAGCAGTTCTTC. Translated: CASSLVAGDNEQFF.